Listed below are T cell receptor beta chains from one sample, sequenced in a study of OX40 agonist ivuxolimab in advanced cancers. Generated by immunoSEQ multiplex PCR, the TCRdb table keeps only in-frame clones and is missing some. The data hold under 85,000 clones, with 94% observed a single time. Material: CD4+ or CD8+ T cells sorted from blood, obtained in a trial of the OX40 agonist ivuxolimab. The receptors stem from an adult with an advanced solid tumor such as melanoma, head and neck, liver or kidney cancer. The CDR3 runs from the conserved cysteine through the conserved F or W. D genes are given only for firm matches. Not all rows give a size; the values are once, few, many and, for expanded clones, a class.

CDR3,DNA,size,J,V,D
CASSSLQGRLLNTEAFF,TGCGCCAGCAGCTCGCTCCAGGGTCGTTTACTGAACACTGAAGCTTTCTTT,-,TRBJ1-1,TRBV5-1,-
CASSLTGTGGTIRNQPQHF,TGTGCCAGCAGTTTGACAGGGACAGGGGGGACGATTAGGAATCAGCCCCAGCATTTT,-,TRBJ1-5,TRBV28,TRBD1
CASSWTSWGTEAFF,TGTGCCAGCAGTTGGACATCTTGGGGGACCGAAGCTTTCTTT,-,TRBJ1-1,TRBV6-5,-
CASDSPMILGIGGYTF,TGTGCCAGCGACAGCCCGATGATTCTAGGCATCGGGGGCTACACCTTC,-,TRBJ1-2,TRBV2,-
CASSTTGATNEKLFF,TGTGCCAGCAGCACCACAGGGGCGACTAATGAAAAACTGTTTTTT,few,TRBJ1-4,TRBV13,TRBD1
CASSPFPDYEQYF,TGTGCCAGCAGTCCGTTCCCGGACTACGAGCAGTACTTC,-,TRBJ2-7,TRBV27,-
CATRTLEGVGGYTF,TGTGCCACCCGAACCCTAGAGGGGGTAGGCGGCTACACCTTC,-,TRBJ1-2,TRBV6-1,-
CASSQDGSGSGVYEQYF,TGCGCCAGCAGCCAAGATGGCAGCGGGAGTGGCGTCTACGAGCAGTACTTC,-,TRBJ2-7,TRBV4-3,TRBD2
CASSGRVSVYEQYF,TGTGCCAGCAGCGGGAGGGTTTCGGTCTACGAGCAGTACTTC,-,TRBJ2-7,TRBV11-2,TRBD2
CASSPDLAGVGSTDTQYF,TGTGCCAGCAGCCCGGACTTAGCGGGAGTAGGTAGCACAGATACGCAGTATTTT,-,TRBJ2-3,TRBV5-4,TRBD2
CASSILQNTEAFF,TGTGCCAGTAGTATCCTCCAGAACACTGAAGCTTTCTTT,few,TRBJ1-1,TRBV19,-
CASSYRTSGEYNEQFF,TGTGCCAGCAGTTACCGGACTAGCGGGGAATACAATGAGCAGTTCTTC,-,TRBJ2-1,TRBV6-5,TRBD2
CASSVFSAGAHYEQYF,TGTGCCAGCAGTGTTTTCTCGGCGGGAGCGCACTACGAGCAGTACTTC,-,TRBJ2-7,TRBV27,TRBD2
CASTAPGAHRGDTQYF,TGTGCCAGCACCGCCCCGGGGGCCCACCGAGGAGATACGCAGTATTTT,once,TRBJ2-3,TRBV27,-
CARTEGGEQFF,TGTGCCAGAACCGAAGGTGGTGAGCAGTTCTTC,-,TRBJ2-1,TRBV6-1,-
CASSLKRWNEQFF,TGTGCCAGCAGCCTTAAAAGATGGAATGAGCAGTTCTTC,-,TRBJ2-1,TRBV28,-
CASSGSFNEQFF,TGCGCCAGCAGTGGCAGCTTCAATGAGCAGTTCTTC,once,TRBJ2-1,TRBV10-1,-
CASSLIPGVNTEAFF,TGTGCCAGCAGCCTTATCCCGGGGGTGAACACTGAAGCTTTCTTT,once,TRBJ1-1,TRBV28,-